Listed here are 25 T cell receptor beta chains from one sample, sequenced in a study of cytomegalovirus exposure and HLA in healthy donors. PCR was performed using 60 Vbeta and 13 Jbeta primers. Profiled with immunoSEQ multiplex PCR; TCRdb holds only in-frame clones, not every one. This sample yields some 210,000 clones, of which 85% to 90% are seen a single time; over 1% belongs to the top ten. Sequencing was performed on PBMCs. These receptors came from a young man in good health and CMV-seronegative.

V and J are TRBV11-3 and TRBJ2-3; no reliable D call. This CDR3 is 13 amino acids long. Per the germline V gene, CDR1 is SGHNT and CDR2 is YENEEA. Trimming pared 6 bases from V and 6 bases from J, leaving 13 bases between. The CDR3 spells CASSPGWMDTQYF. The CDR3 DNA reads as TGTGCCAGCAGTCCCGGGTGGATGGATACGCAGTATTTT.

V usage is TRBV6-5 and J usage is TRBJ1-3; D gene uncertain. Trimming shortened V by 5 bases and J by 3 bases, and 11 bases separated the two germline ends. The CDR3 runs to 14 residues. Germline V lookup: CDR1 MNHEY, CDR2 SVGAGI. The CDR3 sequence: CASSRRGVGNTIYF. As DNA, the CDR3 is TGTGCCAGCAGTCGGCGGGGTGTTGGAAACACCATATATTTT.

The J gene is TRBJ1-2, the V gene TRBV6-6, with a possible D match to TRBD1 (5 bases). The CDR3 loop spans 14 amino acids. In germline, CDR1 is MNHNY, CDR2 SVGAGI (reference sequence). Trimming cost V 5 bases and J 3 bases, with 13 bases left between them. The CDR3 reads CASSTGQAHYGYTF. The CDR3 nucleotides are TGTGCCAGCAGTACCGGACAAGCGCACTATGGCTACACCTTC.

The CDR3 DNA is TGTGCCAGCAGCCAAGAGGACAGGAACACTGAAGCTTTCTTT. Translating gives CASSQEDRNTEAFF. The rearrangement uses TRBV14 and TRBJ1-1; D possibly corresponds to TRBD1 (6 bases). CDR3 size: 14 residues. Germline V lookup: CDR1 SGHDN, CDR2 FVKESK. Trimming removed 0 bases from V and 1 base from J, with 6 bases in between.

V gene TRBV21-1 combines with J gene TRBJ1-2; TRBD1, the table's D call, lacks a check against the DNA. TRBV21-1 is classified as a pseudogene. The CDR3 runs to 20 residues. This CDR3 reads CASSKGPGQGFLMSSYGYTF. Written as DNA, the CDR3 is TGTGCCAGCAGCAAGGGTCCAGGACAGGGTTTTCTTATGTCTAGCTATGGCTACACCTTC.

CDR3 region: CASSLGQGRRYEQYF. In nucleotides, the CDR3 is TGTGCCAGTAGTTTAGGACAGGGAAGGCGCTACGAGCAGTACTTC. This chain joins TRBV19 and TRBJ2-7; TRBD1 aligns across 8 bases. The germline V gene has CDR1 LNHDA and CDR2 SQIVND (reference sequence). CDR3 size: 15 residues. J lost 3 bases, V lost 5 bases, and 9 bases had no gene match.

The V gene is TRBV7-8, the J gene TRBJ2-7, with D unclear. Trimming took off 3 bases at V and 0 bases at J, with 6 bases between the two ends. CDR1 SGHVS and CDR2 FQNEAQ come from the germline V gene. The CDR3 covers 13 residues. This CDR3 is CASSFASSYEQYF. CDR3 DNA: TGTGCCAGCAGCTTTGCGAGCTCCTACGAGCAGTACTTC.

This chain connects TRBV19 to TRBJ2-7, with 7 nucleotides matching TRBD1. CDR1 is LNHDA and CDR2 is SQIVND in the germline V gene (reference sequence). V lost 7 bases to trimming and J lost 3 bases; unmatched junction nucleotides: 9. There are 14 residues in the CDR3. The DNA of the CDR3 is TGTGCCAGTACCCTGGGACAGATCTACTACGAGCAGTACTTC. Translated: CASTLGQIYYEQYF.

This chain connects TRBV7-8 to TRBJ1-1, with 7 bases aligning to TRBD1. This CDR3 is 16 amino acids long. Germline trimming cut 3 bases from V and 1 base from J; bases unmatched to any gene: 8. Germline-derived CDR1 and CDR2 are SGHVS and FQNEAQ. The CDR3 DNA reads TGTGCCAGCAGCTTTTCTGACAGGACAGGGAACACTGAAGCTTTCTTT. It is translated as CASSFSDRTGNTEAFF.

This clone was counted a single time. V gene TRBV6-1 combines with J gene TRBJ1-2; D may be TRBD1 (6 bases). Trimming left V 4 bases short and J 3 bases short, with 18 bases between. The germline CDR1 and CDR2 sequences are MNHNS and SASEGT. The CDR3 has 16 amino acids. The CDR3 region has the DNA TGTGCCAGCAGTGCGTTCGGACAGATCCTAGACTATGGCTACACCTTC. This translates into CASSAFGQILDYGYTF.

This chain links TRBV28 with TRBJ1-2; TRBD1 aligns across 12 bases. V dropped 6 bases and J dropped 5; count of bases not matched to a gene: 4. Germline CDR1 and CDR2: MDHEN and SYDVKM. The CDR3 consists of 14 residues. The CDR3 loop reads CASRGTGGGYGYTF. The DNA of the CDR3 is TGTGCCAGCAGAGGGACAGGGGGCGGGTATGGCTACACCTTC.

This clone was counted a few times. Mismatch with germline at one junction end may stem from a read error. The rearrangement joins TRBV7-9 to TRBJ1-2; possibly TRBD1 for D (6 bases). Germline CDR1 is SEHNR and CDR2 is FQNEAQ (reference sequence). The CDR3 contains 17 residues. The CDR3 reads CSSSPTLGIQGVYGYTF. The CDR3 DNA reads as TGTTCCAGCAGCCCCACCCTAGGCATACAGGGTGTCTATGGCTACACCTTC.

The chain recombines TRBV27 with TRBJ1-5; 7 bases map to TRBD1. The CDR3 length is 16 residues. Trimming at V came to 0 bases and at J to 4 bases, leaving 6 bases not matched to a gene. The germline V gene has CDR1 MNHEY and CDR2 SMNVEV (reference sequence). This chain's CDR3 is CASSLSGTVLNQPQHF. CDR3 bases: TGTGCCAGCAGTTTATCCGGGACAGTCCTAAATCAGCCCCAGCATTTT.

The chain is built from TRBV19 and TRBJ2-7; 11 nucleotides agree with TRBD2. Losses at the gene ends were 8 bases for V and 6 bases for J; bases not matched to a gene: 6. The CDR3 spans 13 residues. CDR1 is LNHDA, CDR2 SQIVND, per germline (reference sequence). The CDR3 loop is CASFSGRASEQYF. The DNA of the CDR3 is TGTGCCAGTTTTAGCGGGAGGGCCTCCGAGCAGTACTTC.

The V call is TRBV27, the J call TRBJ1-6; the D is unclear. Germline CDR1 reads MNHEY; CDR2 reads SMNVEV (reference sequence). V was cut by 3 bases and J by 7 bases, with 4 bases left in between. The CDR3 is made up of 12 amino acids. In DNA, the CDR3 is TGTGCCAGCAGTTTCCGGAATTCACCCCTCCACTTT. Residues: CASSFRNSPLHF.

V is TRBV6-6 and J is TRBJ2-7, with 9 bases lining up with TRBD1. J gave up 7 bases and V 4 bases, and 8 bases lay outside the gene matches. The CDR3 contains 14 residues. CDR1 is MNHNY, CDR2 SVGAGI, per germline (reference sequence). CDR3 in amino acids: CASSSGDRVREQYF. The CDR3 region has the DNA TGTGCCAGCAGTTCCGGGGACAGGGTGAGGGAGCAGTACTTC.

The CDR3 DNA is TGTGCCAGCAGTTTACTGAGCACTGAAGCTTTCTTT. Encoded protein: CASSLLSTEAFF. The chain combines TRBV28 with TRBJ1-1; D not certain. The CDR3 has 12 residues. Germline CDR1 MDHEN, CDR2 SYDVKM. V dropped 2 bases and J dropped 4 bases, with 5 bases sitting between them.

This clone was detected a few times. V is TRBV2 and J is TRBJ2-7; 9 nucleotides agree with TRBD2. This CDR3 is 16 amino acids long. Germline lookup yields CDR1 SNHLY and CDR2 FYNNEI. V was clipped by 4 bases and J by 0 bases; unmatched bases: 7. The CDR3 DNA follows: TGTGCCAGCAGTGTGGGCGGGAGGGAGCTCTCCTACGAGCAGTACTTC. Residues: CASSVGGRELSYEQYF.

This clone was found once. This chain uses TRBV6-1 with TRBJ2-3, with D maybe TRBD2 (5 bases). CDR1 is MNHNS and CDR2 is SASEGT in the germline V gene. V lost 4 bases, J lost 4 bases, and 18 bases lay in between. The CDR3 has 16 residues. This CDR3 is CASSVSGSTIADTQYF. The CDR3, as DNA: TGTGCCAGCAGTGTTTCGGGGAGCACTATCGCAGATACGCAGTATTTT.

The CDR3 loop reads CASSWRTSGSNEQFF. The CDR3 DNA sequence: TGTGCCAGTAGTTGGCGGACTAGCGGGAGCAATGAGCAGTTCTTC. This chain joins TRBV19 and TRBJ2-1; 13 nucleotides align to TRBD2. From germline, CDR1 is LNHDA and CDR2 SQIVND (reference sequence). Losses at the gene ends were 5 bases for V and 6 bases for J; bases not matched to a gene: 4. CDR3 size: 15 residues.

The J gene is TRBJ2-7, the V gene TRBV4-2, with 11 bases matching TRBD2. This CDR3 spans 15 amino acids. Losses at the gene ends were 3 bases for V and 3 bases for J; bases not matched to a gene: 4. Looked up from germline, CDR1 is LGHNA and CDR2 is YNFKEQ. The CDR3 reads CASSQGLAVNYEQYF. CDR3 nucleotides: TGTGCCAGCAGCCAGGGACTAGCGGTGAACTACGAGCAGTACTTC.

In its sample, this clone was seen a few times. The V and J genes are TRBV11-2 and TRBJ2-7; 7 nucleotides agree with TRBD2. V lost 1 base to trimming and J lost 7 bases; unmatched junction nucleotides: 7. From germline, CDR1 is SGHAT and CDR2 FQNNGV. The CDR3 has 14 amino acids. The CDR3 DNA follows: TGTGCCAGCAGCTTAGGGGGGGGGATTAGGGAGCAGTACTTC. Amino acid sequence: CASSLGGGIREQYF.

CDR3 protein: CASSVATGGYREEAAFF. Here the CDR3 DNA reads TGTGCCAGCAGCGTAGCTACTGGCGGTTACAGGGAAGAGGCAGCTTTCTTT. The V and J genes are TRBV9 and TRBJ1-1; TRBD1 is a possible D gene (6 bases). CDR3 length: 17 residues. V was pared by 0 bases and J by 10 bases, with 25 bases between. CDR1 SGDLS and CDR2 YYNGEE come from the germline V gene.

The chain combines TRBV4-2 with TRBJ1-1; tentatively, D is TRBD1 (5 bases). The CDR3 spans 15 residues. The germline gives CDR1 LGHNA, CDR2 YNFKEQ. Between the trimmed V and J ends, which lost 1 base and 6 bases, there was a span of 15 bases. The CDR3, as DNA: TGTGCCAGCAGCCAAGGGCCTGACTCAGGGTCTGAAGCTTTCTTT. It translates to CASSQGPDSGSEAFF.

DNA for the CDR3: TGTGCCAGCAGTGAGTTATTGACAGATACGCAGTATTTT. Encoded protein: CASSELLTDTQYF. J is TRBJ2-3 and V is TRBV25-1; D is unresolved. This CDR3 comprises 13 residues. Trimming left V 3 bases short and J 3 bases short, with 7 bases between. Per the germline V gene, CDR1 is MGHDK and CDR2 is SYGVNS.